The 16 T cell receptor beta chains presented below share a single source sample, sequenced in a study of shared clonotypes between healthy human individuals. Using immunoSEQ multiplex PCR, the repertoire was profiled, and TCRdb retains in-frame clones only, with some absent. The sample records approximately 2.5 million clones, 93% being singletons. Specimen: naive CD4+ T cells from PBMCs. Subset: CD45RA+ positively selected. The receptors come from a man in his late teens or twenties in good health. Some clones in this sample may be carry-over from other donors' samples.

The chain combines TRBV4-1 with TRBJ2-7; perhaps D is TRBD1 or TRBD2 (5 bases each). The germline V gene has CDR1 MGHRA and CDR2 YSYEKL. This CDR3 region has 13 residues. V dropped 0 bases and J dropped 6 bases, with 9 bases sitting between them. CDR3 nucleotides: TGCGCCAGCAGCCAAGATACTGGGGGCGAGCAGTACTTC. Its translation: CASSQDTGGEQYF.

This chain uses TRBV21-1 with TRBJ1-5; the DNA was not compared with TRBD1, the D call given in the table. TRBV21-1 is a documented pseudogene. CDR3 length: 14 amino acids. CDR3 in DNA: TGTGCCAGCAGCAAGGACAGGCTCAATCAGCCCCAGCATTTT. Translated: CASSKDRLNQPQHF.

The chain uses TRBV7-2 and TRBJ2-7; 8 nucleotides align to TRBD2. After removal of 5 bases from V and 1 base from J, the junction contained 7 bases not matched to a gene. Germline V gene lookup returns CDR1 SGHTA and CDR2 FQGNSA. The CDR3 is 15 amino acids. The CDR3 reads CASSAPGTRSYEQYF. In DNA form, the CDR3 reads TGTGCCAGCAGCGCACCGGGGACTAGATCCTACGAGCAGTACTTC. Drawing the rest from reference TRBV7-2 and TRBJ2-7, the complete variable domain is GAGVSQSPSNKVTEKGKDVELRCDPISGHTALYWYRQSLGQGLEFLIYFQGNSAPDKSGLPSDRFSAERTGGSVSTLTIQRTQQEDSAVYLCASSAPGTRSYEQYFGPGTRLTVT.

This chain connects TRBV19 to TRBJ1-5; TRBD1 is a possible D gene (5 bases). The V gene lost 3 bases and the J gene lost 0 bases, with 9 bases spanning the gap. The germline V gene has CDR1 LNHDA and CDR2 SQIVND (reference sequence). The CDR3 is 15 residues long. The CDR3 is CASSIGTVSNQPQHF. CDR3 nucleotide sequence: TGTGCCAGTAGTATCGGGACGGTTAGCAATCAGCCCCAGCATTTT.

CDR3 bases: TGTGCCAGCAGCCCCGGACTAGCGGGAGTCCGCTCCTACGAGCAGTACTTC. Residues: CASSPGLAGVRSYEQYF. The chain is built from TRBV7-9 and TRBJ2-7, with 13 bases aligning to TRBD2. Per the germline V gene, CDR1 is SEHNR and CDR2 is FQNEAQ (reference sequence). The CDR3 is 17 residues long. V dropped 5 bases and J dropped 0; count of bases not matched to a gene: 7.

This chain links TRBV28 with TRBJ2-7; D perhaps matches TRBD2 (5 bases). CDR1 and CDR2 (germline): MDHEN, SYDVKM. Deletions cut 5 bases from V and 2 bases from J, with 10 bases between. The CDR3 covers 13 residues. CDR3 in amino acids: CASSPGITYEQYF. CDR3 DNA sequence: TGTGCCAGCAGTCCCGGGATTACCTACGAGCAGTACTTC.

CDR3 nucleotide sequence: TGCGCCAGCAGCCCGGCGGGGGCACAGGCAGGTAGGAATGAGCAGTTCTTC. It specifies CASSPAGAQAGRNEQFF. The V gene is TRBV5-1, the J gene TRBJ2-1; D is perhaps TRBD2 (7 bases). Deletions cut 4 bases from V and 7 bases from J, with 24 bases between. CDR3 size: 17 residues. Germline lookup yields CDR1 SGHRS and CDR2 YFSETQ.

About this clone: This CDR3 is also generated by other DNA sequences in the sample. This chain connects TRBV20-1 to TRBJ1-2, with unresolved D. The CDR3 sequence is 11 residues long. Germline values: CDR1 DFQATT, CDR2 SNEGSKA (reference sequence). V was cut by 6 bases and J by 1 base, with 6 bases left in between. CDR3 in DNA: TGCAGTGCGCGCAGTAACTATGGCTACACCTTC. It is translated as CSARSNYGYTF.

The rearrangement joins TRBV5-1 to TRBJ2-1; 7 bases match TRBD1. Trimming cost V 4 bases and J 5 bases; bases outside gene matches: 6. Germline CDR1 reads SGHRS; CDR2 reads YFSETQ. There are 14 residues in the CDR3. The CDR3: CASSVQGPNNEQFF. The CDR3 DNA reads TGCGCCAGCAGCGTACAGGGGCCAAACAATGAGCAGTTCTTC.

CDR3 DNA: TGTGCCAGCAGTTACTCCTCCAATATGAACACTGAAGCTTTCTTT. Translation: CASSYSSNMNTEAFF. The chain links TRBV6-5 to TRBJ1-1, with D unclear. Trimming left V 0 bases short and J 0 bases short, with 8 bases between. The CDR3 has 15 amino acids. Per the germline V gene, CDR1 is MNHEY and CDR2 is SVGAGI.

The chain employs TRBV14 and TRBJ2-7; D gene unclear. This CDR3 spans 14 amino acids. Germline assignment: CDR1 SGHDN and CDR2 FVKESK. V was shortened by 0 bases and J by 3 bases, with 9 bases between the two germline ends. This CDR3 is CASSQDMALYEQYF. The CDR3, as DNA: TGTGCCAGCAGCCAAGATATGGCCCTCTACGAGCAGTACTTC.

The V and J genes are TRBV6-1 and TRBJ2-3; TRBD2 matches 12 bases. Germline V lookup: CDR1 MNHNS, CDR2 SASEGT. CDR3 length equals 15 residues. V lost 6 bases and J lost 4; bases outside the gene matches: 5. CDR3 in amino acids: CASRPTSGSPDTQYF. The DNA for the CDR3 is TGTGCCAGCAGACCGACTAGCGGGAGCCCAGATACGCAGTATTTT.

CDR3: CASSQSGSTYNEQFF. In DNA, the CDR3 is TGTGCCAGCAGTCAAAGCGGGAGCACCTACAATGAGCAGTTCTTC. The rearrangement joins TRBV28 to TRBJ2-1; 8 nucleotides agree with TRBD2. The CDR3 runs 15 residues. CDR1 and CDR2 from the germline V gene are MDHEN and SYDVKM. Trimming removed 5 bases from V and 2 bases from J; junction bases left unmatched: 5. The full variable domain, in which reference TRBV28 and TRBJ2-1 provide the parts outside the CDR3, is DVKVTQSSRYLVKRTGEKVFLECVQDMDHENMFWYRQDPGLGLRLIYFSYDVKMKEKGDIPEGYSVSREKKERFSLILESASTNQTSMYLCASSQSGSTYNEQFFGPGTRLTVL.

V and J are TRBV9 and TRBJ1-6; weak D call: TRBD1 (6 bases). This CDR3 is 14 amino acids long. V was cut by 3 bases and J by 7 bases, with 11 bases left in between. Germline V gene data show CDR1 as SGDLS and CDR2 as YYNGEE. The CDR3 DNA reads TGTGCCAGCAGCGCAATGGACAGCAATTCACCCCTCCACTTT. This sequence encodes CASSAMDSNSPLHF.

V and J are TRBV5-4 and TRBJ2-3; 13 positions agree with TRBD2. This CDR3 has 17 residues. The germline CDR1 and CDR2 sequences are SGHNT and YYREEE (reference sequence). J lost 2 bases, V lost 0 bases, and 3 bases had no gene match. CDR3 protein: CASSLGGTSGVTDTQYF. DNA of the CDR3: TGTGCCAGCAGCTTGGGGGGGACTAGCGGGGTCACAGATACGCAGTATTTT.

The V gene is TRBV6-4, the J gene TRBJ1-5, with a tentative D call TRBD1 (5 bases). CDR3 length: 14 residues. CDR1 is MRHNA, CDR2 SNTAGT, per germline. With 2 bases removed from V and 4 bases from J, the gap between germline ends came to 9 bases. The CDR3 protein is CASSDRGGNQPQHF. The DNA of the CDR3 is TGTGCCAGCAGTGACCGGGGGGGGAATCAGCCCCAGCATTTT.